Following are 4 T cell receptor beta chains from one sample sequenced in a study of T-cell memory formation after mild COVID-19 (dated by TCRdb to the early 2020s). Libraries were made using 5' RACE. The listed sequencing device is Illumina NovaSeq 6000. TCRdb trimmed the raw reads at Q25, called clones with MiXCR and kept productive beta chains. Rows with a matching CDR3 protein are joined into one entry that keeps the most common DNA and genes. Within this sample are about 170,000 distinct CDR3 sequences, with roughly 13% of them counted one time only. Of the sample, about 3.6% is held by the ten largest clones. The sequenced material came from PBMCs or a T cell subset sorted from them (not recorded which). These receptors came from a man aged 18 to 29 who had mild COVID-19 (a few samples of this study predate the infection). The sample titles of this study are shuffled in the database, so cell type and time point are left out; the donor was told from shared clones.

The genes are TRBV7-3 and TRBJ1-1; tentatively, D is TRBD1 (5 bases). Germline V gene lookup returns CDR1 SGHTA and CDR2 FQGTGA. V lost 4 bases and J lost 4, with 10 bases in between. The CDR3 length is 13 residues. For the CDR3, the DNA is TGTGCCAGCAGCTCAACTCAGGGCACTGAAGCTTTCTTT. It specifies CASSSTQGTEAFF. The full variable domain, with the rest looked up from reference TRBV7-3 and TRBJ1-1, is GAGVSQTPSNKVTEKGKYVELRCDPISGHTALYWYRQSLGQGPEFLIYFQGTGAADDSGLPNDRFFAVRPEGSVSTLKIQRTERGDSAVYLCASSSTQGTEAFFGQGTRLTVV.

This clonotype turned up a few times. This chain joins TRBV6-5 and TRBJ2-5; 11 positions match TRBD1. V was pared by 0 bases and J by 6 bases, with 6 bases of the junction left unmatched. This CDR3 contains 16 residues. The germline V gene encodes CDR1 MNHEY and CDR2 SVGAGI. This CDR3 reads CASSYSGQGVPQTQYF. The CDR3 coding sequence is TGTGCCAGCAGTTACTCGGGACAGGGGGTCCCCCAGACCCAGTACTTC.

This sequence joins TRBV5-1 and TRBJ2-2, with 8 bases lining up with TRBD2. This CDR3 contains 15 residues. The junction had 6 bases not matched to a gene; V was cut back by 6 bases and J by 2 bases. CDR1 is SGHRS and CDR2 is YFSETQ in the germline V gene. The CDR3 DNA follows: TGCGCCAGCAACGGGGGGGACATAAACACCGGGGAGCTGTTTTTT. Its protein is CASNGGDINTGELFF.

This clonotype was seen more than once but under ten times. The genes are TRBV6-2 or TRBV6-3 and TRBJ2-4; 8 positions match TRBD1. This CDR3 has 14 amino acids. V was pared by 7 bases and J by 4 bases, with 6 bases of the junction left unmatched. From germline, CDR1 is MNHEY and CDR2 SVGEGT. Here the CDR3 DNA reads TGTGCCAGCAAAACCACAGGGGGAAAAAACATTCAGTACTTC. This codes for CASKTTGGKNIQYF.